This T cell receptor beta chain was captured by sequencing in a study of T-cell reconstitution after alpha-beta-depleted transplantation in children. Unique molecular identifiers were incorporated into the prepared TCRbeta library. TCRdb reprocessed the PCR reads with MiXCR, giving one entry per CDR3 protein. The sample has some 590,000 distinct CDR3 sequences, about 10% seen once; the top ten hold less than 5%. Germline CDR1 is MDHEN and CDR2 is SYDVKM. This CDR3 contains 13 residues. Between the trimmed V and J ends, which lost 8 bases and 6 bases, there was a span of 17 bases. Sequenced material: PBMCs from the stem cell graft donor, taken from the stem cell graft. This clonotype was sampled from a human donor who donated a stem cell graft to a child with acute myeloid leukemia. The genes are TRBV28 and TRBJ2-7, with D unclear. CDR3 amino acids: CASLGPRRIEQYF. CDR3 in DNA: TGTGCCAGCCTTGGACCCCGAAGGATCGAGCAGTACTTC.